There are a few counts of the clone carrying this TCR beta chain. The antigen is not known. Isolation recovered at least 6.5 million PBMCs from every sample. Extraction yielded at least 6 micrograms of total RNA per sample. CDR1 is MNHEY and CDR2 is SMNVEV in the germline V gene (reference sequence). The CDR3 consists of 16 residues. V lost 6 bases and J 5 bases, leaving 23 bases between the germline ends. It was with a sample-barcoded 5' primer and a J-beta primer mix that a second PCR of about 7 to 12 cycles was run. Tagging of each cDNA molecule was performed by a template-switch adaptor with 12 random nucleotides. TCRdb re-derived calls from the 5' RACE reads in MiXCR, one entry per CDR3 protein. The top ten clones hold about an eighth of a sample with about 1.1 million distinct CDR3 sequences, 35% to 40% of them seen once. This entry comes from a study of blood T cells in healthy people across ages. Regarding the study as a whole: A strong correlation was found between TCR beta diversity and the percentage of naive T cells.

This clonotype originated in a man between 18 and 29 years old in good health. The chain combines TRBV27 with TRBJ2-7; D uncertain. The material sequenced was blood. The chain's CDR3 is CASSTPSEREPHEQYF. The CDR3 nucleotides read TGTGCCAGCAGCACTCCCTCGGAAAGGGAACCCCACGAGCAGTACTTC.